This TCR beta chain was profiled in a study of blood T cell repertoires in COVID-19 (dated by TCRdb to between 2020 and 2021). General notes on the study: Samples from collaborators originated in the United States, Italy and Spain and spanned both the acute and convalescent phases of COVID-19. The sample metadata nearly always contained a de-identified subject ID, COVID-19 status, age in years and sex. HLA class I and class II types, where available, came from metadata supplied by the sample provider rather than from assay-based typing. The samples were drawn from two sources: the first 160 participants of the ongoing ImmuneRACE study, and some 1,300 subjects contributed by 6 global collaborators. The repertoires were made available in a free public database intended to serve as a resource for research on the immune response to SARS-CoV-2. Subjects who had been exposed to COVID-19, were actively infected with it, or had recovered from it provided the deeply sampled blood TCRbeta repertoires that made up the dataset. The material from the prospective study consisted of cDNA or gDNA derived from T cells, B-cell-depleted T cells, or PBMCs. What the study reported, not specific to this receptor: The quantity of clinical and demographic metadata differed by source and by participant and was supplied without curation.

The CDR3 contains 13 residues, cysteine and phenylalanine counted. This entry keeps only the CDR3 DNA: 39 bases, framed from base 1. At the junction V is shortened by 0 bases and J by 7 bases, with 10 bases in between. CDR1 and CDR2 are read off the germline V gene as SGHTA and FQGTGA. Regarding this clone: It has no known antigen specificity. No base quality information exists; no much larger clone differs at one position.

TCRbeta CDR3 regions were amplified from genomic DNA using the immunoSEQ Assay, a bias-controlled multiplex PCR. In the source study's methods: The number of nucleated cells in each sample was estimated by amplification of reference gene primers within the assay. To quantify the absolute abundance of each unique TCRbeta CDR3 rearrangement, sequence reads were collapsed and filtered. For each sample, productive Simpson clonality was calculated as the square root of Simpson's diversity index across productive rearrangements. In TCRdb, the immuneACCESS table is reduced to in-frame sequences with V and J assigned. These tables do not hold every clone; where another copy was compared, an unresolved V gene accounts for under half, and the others remain unexplained. V, J and clone size reflect that table, while D and trimming were determined from the DNA. The sample table lists tens of thousands of clones, about nine tenths of them with a count of one. Roughly 15% of the sample goes to the ten largest clones.

Each collaborating institution followed its own protocols to collect whole blood in K2EDTA tubes. For TCRbeta analysis, collaborators shipped samples in one of three forms: frozen whole blood, isolated PBMCs, or DNA extracted from either of those sample types. This receptor was identified in a male donor with acute or convalescent COVID-19. Material: peripheral blood. The chain was built from TRBV7-3 and TRBJ2-7, with the D gene too uncertain to name. CDR3 reads: CASSLTVLGEQYF. In nucleotide form, the sequence is TGTGCCAGCAGCTTAACAGTGCTCGGGGAGCAGTACTTC.